The 16 T cell receptor beta chains in this list originate from one sample, sequenced in a study of blood T cell repertoires in COVID-19. Produced via immunoSEQ multiplex PCR; TCRdb's table is partial and in-frame only. This table holds 300,000 or so clones, about 90% found once. Sequenced input: PBMCs or T cells enriched from blood (not recorded which). The receptors shown here come from a woman in her 30s who had recovered from COVID-19.

This clone occurred a few times. Here the CDR3 DNA reads TGTGCCAGCAGCTTACGGACAGGGGGCCGAGAGACCCAGTACTTC. Protein: CASSLRTGGRETQYF. This rearrangement joins TRBV7-9 to TRBJ2-5; 11 bases align to TRBD1. The CDR3 covers 15 residues. Germline loops: CDR1 SEHNR, CDR2 FQNEAQ (reference sequence). Trimming took 2 bases from V and 4 from J; bases not matched to a gene: 3.

The chain links TRBV14 to TRBJ2-6; 7 bases are shared with TRBD1. The length of the CDR3 is 16 residues. After removal of 4 bases from V and 5 bases from J, the junction contained 8 bases not matched to a gene. Germline assignment: CDR1 SGHDN and CDR2 FVKESK. DNA for the CDR3: TGTGCCAGCAGCCGGGACAGCGGTCTTTGGGCCAACGTCCTGACTTTC. The encoded protein is CASSRDSGLWANVLTF.

Here the CDR3 reads CASSLGTGGVDTQYF. Written as DNA, the CDR3 is TGTGCCAGCAGCTTGGGGACAGGAGGGGTAGATACGCAGTATTTT. The chain couples TRBV7-7 to TRBJ2-3; 8 bases agree with TRBD1. The J segment lost 5 bases and the V segment lost 3 bases, leaving 7 bases of the junction unmatched. In germline, CDR1 is SSHAT, CDR2 FNYEAQ (reference sequence). The CDR3 consists of 15 residues.

The gene calls are TRBV3-1 (or the pseudogene TRBV3-2) and TRBJ2-1, with TRBD2 matching 9 bases. Per the germline V gene, CDR1 is LGHDT and CDR2 is YNNKEL (reference sequence). J gave up 4 bases and V 1 base, and 8 bases lay outside the gene matches. The CDR3 has 17 amino acids. CDR3 loop: CASSQALAGIIYNEQFF. CDR3 coding DNA: TGTGCCAGCAGCCAAGCCCTAGCGGGGATCATTTACAATGAGCAGTTCTTC.

This chain joins TRBV6-4 and TRBJ2-7; 7 bases fit TRBD2. The junction had 10 bases not matched to a gene; V was cut back by 2 bases and J by 0 bases. The CDR3 is 17 amino acids. Germline CDR1 MRHNA, CDR2 SNTAGT. CDR3 coding DNA: TGTGCCAGCAGTGACACCCGAGGACTAGGCTCCTCCTACGAGCAGTACTTC. Protein sequence: CASSDTRGLGSSYEQYF.

This rearrangement joins TRBV12-3 or TRBV12-4 to TRBJ1-2; weak D call: TRBD1 (5 bases). V was cut by 2 bases and J by 5 bases, with 6 bases left in between. The CDR3 loop spans 12 amino acids. The CDR3 loop reads CASSLQGYGYTF. CDR3 nucleotide sequence: TGTGCCAGCAGTTTACAGGGATATGGCTACACCTTC.

The chain has TRBV4-1 and TRBJ1-1; no firm D call. Per the germline V gene, CDR1 is MGHRA and CDR2 is YSYEKL. The CDR3 extends over 14 amino acids. Deletions cut 4 bases from V and 6 bases from J, with 15 bases between. The CDR3: CASSPSWGAPEAFF. The CDR3 DNA sequence: TGCGCCAGCAGCCCCTCATGGGGAGCTCCTGAAGCTTTCTTT.

V usage is TRBV18 and J usage is TRBJ1-1; 7 nucleotides line up with TRBD1. The CDR3 loop spans 15 amino acids. V trimming: 1 base; J trimming: 4 bases; junction bases outside the gene matches: 6. Germline V gene lookup returns CDR1 KGHSH and CDR2 LQKENI. CDR3 nucleotides: TGTGCCAGCTCACCACAAGGGGGCCTCGGCACTGAAGCTTTCTTT. Encoded protein: CASSPQGGLGTEAFF.

The rearrangement joins TRBV5-1 to TRBJ1-1; TRBD1 is a possible D gene (5 bases). Trimming stripped 1 base from V and 5 bases from J, with 15 bases between. The CDR3 has 15 amino acids. Germline V gene sequence: CDR1 SGHRS, CDR2 YFSETQ. The CDR3 reads CASSLYGGGETEAFF. The CDR3 bases are TGCGCCAGCAGCTTGTACGGCGGGGGGGAAACTGAAGCTTTCTTT.

The V and J genes are TRBV19 and TRBJ2-2; tentative D call: TRBD1 (6 bases). V dropped 6 bases and J dropped 1 base, with 15 bases sitting between them. The V gene's germline CDR1 is LNHDA and CDR2 SQIVND (reference sequence). CDR3 size: 16 residues. CDR3 protein: CASSLEWGQNTGELFF. The CDR3 DNA is TGTGCCAGTAGCCTAGAATGGGGACAGAACACCGGGGAGCTGTTTTTT. The complete variable domain, with remaining parts taken from reference TRBV19 and TRBJ2-2, reads DGGITQSPKYLFRKEGQNVTLSCEQNLNHDAMYWYRQDPGQGLRLIYYSQIVNDFQKGDIAEGYSVSREKKESFPLTVTSAQKNPTAFYLCASSLEWGQNTGELFFGEGSRLTVL.

The chain uses TRBV14 and TRBJ1-1; TRBD1 is a possible D gene (5 bases). The length of the CDR3 is 16 residues. Germline CDR1 is SGHDN and CDR2 is FVKESK. Trimming took 2 bases from V and 3 from J, leaving 16 bases between them. CDR3 amino acids: CASSQNRQGLHTEAFF. For the CDR3, the DNA is TGTGCCAGCAGCCAAAATAGGCAGGGCCTCCACACTGAAGCTTTCTTT.

This CDR3 reads CASSLDTLRGYTF. CDR3 DNA: TGTGCCAGCAGCTTAGACACTCTGCGTGGCTACACCTTC. V and J are TRBV6-2 or TRBV6-3 and TRBJ1-2, with D hard to call. CDR3 size: 13 residues. The germline V gene has CDR1 MNHEY and CDR2 SVGEGT. Deletions cut 6 bases from V and 7 bases from J, with 15 bases between.

V gene TRBV3-1 (or the pseudogene TRBV3-2) combines with J gene TRBJ2-4, with TRBD1 matching 7 bases. V gave up 3 bases and J gave up 1 base; unmatched junction bases: 9. The CDR3 loop spans 17 amino acids. Germline assignment: CDR1 LGHDT and CDR2 YNNKEL (reference sequence). The CDR3 is CASSHEDRANAKNIQYF. In DNA, the CDR3 is TGTGCCAGCAGCCATGAAGACAGGGCGAATGCCAAAAACATTCAGTACTTC.

The chain employs TRBV5-1 and TRBJ2-7, with 8 bases identical to TRBD1. This CDR3 region has 14 residues. V shed 0 bases and J 4 bases; nucleotides not matched to a gene: 3. Germline V CDR1 and CDR2: SGHRS, YFSETQ. This CDR3 reads CASSLAGTGYEQYF. CDR3 in DNA: TGCGCCAGCAGCTTGGCCGGGACAGGTTACGAGCAGTACTTC.

This clone was detected only once. The CDR3 region has the DNA TGTGCCAGCAGCCAAGACCCCCTAGCGGGGGGTATGGCCTACAATGAGCAGTTCTTC. Its translation: CASSQDPLAGGMAYNEQFF. This chain uses TRBV3-1 (or the pseudogene TRBV3-2) with TRBJ2-1, with 11 nucleotides matching TRBD2. Germline values: CDR1 LGHDT, CDR2 YNNKEL (reference sequence). The J segment lost 2 bases and the V segment lost 0 bases, leaving 9 bases of the junction unmatched. This CDR3 comprises 19 residues.

This chain uses TRBV9 with TRBJ1-1; weak D call: TRBD1 (5 bases). The germline V gene has CDR1 SGDLS and CDR2 YYNGEE. The V end was cut by 0 bases, the J end by 3 bases, with 15 bases between. The length of the CDR3 is 16 residues. CDR3 DNA: TGTGCCAGCAGCGTAGGTCTGGGAGGGGCGGACACTGAAGCTTTCTTT. The encoded protein is CASSVGLGGADTEAFF.